These 8 T cell receptor beta chains came from one sample sequenced in a study of T cell clonotyping in hematopoietic cell transplantation. Some clones are missing from TCRdb's copy, which holds only in-frame ones; the method was immunoSEQ multiplex PCR. The sample comprises about 15,000 clones, about 93% of which are singletons, and approximately 4.2% rests with the top ten. This specimen consisted of PBMCs, obtained 30 days after allogeneic stem cell transplant. These receptors were taken from a male patient in his sixties or seventies who had an allogeneic stem cell transplant from an unrelated donor, so the T cells may come from the graft donor. Some clones in this sample may be carry-over from other donors' samples.

This chain uses TRBV4-1 with TRBJ1-1; TRBD1 is a possible D gene (6 bases). V lost 2 bases, J lost 5 bases, and 18 bases lay in between. The CDR3 length is 16 residues. Germline values: CDR1 MGHRA, CDR2 YSYEKL. The CDR3 protein is CASSQLFTSRGTEAFF. The CDR3 region has the DNA TGCGCCAGCAGCCAATTGTTTACAAGTAGGGGGACTGAAGCTTTCTTT.

V gene TRBV6-5 combines with J gene TRBJ1-5, with D perhaps TRBD1 (6 bases). V was shortened by 8 bases and J by 3 bases, with 8 bases between the two germline ends. There are 12 residues in the CDR3. Germline V gene lookup returns CDR1 MNHEY and CDR2 SVGAGI. CDR3 residues: CASRGANQPQHF. CDR3 in DNA: TGTGCCAGCCGGGGGGCCAATCAGCCCCAGCATTTT.

The V gene is TRBV5-1, the J gene TRBJ2-3; 10 bases fit TRBD2. CDR1 is SGHRS and CDR2 is YFSETQ in the germline V gene. Trimming cost V 5 bases and J 5 bases; bases outside gene matches: 11. This CDR3 is 16 amino acids long. The CDR3 is CASRSTSGGEVDTQYF. The CDR3 DNA is TGCGCCAGCAGGTCGACCAGCGGGGGGGAGGTAGATACGCAGTATTTT.

The chain combines TRBV30 with TRBJ2-7; D uncertain. The CDR3 is 12 amino acids. Per germline, CDR1 GTSNPN and CDR2 SVGIG (reference sequence). V was clipped by 4 bases and J by 7 bases, with 14 bases between them. CDR3 amino acids: CAWKRSLGEQYF. The CDR3, as DNA: TGTGCCTGGAAACGGTCGTTGGGTGAGCAGTACTTC.

This clone was detected only once. The chain couples TRBV10-3 to TRBJ1-5; D unclear. CDR3 length equals 15 residues. Germline lookup yields CDR1 ENHRY and CDR2 SYGVKD. V was shortened by 0 bases and J by 0 bases, with 6 bases between the two germline ends. CDR3 bases: TGTGCCATCAGTGAGTCTTACTATAGCAATCAGCCCCAGCATTTT. It is translated as CAISESYYSNQPQHF.

The chain combines TRBV7-3 with TRBJ2-7, with 8 bases that match TRBD1. The CDR3 is 15 residues long. V lost 7 bases and J lost 3; bases outside the gene matches: 11. The germline gives CDR1 SGHTA, CDR2 FQGTGA. In nucleotides, the CDR3 is TGTGCCAGCACCCCCCCCAGGGGGCACAACTACGAGCAGTACTTC. Protein sequence: CASTPPRGHNYEQYF. The variable domain in full, with the rest retrieved from reference TRBV7-3 and TRBJ2-7, is GAGVSQTPSNKVTEKGKYVELRCDPISGHTALYWYRQSLGQGPEFLIYFQGTGAADDSGLPNDRFFAVRPEGSVSTLKIQRTERGDSAVYLCASTPPRGHNYEQYFGPGTRLTVT.

The chain is built from TRBV10-3 and TRBJ1-2; unclear D gene. Germline V lookup: CDR1 ENHRY, CDR2 SYGVKD. The CDR3 totals 13 residues. Between the trimmed V and J ends, which lost 0 bases and 7 bases, there was a span of 9 bases. The CDR3 is CAISESDRSGYTF. In nucleotides, the CDR3 is TGTGCCATCAGTGAGTCTGATAGGAGTGGCTACACCTTC.

Here the CDR3 reads CASSRPNPLATVRTDTQYF. In DNA, the CDR3 is TGTGCCAGCAGCCGACCCAACCCCCTGGCGACAGTCCGCACAGATACGCAGTATTTT. This chain connects TRBV4-2 to TRBJ2-3; a weak D match, TRBD1 (5 bases). Trimming shortened V by 4 bases and J by 1 base, and 24 bases separated the two germline ends. The CDR3 covers 19 residues. Germline lookup yields CDR1 LGHNA and CDR2 YNFKEQ.